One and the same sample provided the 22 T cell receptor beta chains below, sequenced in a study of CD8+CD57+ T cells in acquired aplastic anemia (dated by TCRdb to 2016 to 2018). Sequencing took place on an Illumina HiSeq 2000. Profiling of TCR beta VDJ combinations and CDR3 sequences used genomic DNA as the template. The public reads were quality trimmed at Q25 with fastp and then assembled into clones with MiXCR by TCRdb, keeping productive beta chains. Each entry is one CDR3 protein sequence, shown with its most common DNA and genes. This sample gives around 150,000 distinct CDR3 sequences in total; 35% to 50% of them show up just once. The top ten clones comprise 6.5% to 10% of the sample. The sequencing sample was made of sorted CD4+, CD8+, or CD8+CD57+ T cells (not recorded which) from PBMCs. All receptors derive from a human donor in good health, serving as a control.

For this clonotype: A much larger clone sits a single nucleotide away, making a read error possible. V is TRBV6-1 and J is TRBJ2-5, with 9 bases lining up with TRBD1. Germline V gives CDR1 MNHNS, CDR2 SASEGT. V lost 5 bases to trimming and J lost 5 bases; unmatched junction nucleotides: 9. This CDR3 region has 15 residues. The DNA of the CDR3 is TGTGCCAGCAGTACTAACAGGGGGCGCGGGGAGACCCAGTACTTC. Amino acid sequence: CASSTNRGRGETQYF.

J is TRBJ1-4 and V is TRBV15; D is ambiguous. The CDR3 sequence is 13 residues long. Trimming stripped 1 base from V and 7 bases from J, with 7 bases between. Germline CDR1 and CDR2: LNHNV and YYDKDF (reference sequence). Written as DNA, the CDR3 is TGTGCCACCAGCAGAGTCGGAGGTGAAAAACTGTTTTTT. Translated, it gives CATSRVGGEKLFF.

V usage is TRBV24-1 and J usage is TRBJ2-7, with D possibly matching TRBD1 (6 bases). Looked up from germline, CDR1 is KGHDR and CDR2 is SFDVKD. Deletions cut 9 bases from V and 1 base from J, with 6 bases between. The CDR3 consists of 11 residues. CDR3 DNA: TGTGCCACCGGACAGTCCTACGAGCAGTACGTC. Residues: CATGQSYEQYV.

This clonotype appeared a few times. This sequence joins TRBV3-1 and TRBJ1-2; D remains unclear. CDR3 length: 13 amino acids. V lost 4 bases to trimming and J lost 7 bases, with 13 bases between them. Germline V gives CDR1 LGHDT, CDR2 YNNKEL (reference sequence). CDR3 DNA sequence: TGTGCCAGCAGCCCCCGTGGGCAGAGTGGCTACACCTTC. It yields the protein CASSPRGQSGYTF.

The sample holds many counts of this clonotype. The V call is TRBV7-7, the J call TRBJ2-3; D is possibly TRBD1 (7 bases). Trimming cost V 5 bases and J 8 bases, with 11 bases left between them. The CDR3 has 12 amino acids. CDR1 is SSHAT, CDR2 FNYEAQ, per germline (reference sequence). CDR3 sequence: CASSTQGGTQYF. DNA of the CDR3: TGTGCCAGCAGCACCCAGGGGGGTACGCAGTATTTT.

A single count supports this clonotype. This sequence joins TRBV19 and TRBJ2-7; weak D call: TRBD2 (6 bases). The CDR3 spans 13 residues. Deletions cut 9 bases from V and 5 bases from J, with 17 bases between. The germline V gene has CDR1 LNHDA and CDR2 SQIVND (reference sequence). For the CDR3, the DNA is TGTGCCAGCAGCGGCGGGACTTTTAACGAGCAGTACTTC. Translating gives CASSGGTFNEQYF.

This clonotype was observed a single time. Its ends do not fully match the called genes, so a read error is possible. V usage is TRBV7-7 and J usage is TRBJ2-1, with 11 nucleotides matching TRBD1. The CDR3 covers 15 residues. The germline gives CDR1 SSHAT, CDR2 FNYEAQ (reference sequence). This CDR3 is CASSSGQGALNEQFF. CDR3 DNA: TGTGCTAGCAGCTCAGGACAGGGGGCGCTCAATGAGCAGTTCTTC.

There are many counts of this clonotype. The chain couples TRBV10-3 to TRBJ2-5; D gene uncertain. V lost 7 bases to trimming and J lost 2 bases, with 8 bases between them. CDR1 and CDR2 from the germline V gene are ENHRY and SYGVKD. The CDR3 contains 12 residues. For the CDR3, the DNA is TGTGCCATCACGCGTACACAAGAGACCCAGTACTTC. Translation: CAITRTQETQYF.

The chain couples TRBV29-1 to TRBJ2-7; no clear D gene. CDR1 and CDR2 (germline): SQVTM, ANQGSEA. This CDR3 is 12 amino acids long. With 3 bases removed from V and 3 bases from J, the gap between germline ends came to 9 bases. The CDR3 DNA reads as TGCAGCGTTGAGGTCTGGGGCTACGAGCAGTACGTC. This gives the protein CSVEVWGYEQYV.

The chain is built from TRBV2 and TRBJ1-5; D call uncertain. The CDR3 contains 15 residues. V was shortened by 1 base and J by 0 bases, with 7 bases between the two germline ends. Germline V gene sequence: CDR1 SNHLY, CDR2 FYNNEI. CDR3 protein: CASSEGTSSNQPQHF. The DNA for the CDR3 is TGTGCCAGCAGTGAAGGGACCTCTAGCAATCAGCCCCAGCATTTT.

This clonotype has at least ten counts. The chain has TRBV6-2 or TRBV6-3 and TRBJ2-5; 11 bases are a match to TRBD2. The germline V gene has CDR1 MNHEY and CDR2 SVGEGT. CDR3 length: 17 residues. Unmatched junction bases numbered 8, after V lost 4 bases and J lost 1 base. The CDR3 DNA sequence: TGTGCCAGCAGTTTCGGACTAGCGGGTCACCGCCAAGAGACCCAGTACTTC. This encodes CASSFGLAGHRQETQYF.

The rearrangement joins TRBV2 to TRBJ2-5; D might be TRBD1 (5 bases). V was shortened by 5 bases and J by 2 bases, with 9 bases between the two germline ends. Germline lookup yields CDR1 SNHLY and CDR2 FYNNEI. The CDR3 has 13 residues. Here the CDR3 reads CASSNDRQETQYF. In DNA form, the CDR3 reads TGTGCCAGCAGTAACGACAGACAAGAGACCCAGTACTTC.

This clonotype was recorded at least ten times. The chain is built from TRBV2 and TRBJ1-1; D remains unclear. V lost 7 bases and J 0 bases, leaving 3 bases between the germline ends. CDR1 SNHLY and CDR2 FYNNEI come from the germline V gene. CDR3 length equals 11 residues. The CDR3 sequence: CASMMNTEAFF. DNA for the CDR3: TGTGCCAGCATGATGAACACTGAAGCTTTCTTT.

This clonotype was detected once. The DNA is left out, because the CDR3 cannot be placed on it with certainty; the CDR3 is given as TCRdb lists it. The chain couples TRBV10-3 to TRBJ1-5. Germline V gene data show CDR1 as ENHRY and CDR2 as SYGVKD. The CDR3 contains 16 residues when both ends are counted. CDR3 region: CAIICSARTANQPQHF.

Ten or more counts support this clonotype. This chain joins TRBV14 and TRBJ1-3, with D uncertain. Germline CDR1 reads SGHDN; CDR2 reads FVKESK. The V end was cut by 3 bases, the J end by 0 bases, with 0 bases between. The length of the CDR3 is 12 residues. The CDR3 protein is CASSHSGNTIYF. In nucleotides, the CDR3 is TGTGCCAGCAGCCACTCTGGAAACACCATATATTTT.

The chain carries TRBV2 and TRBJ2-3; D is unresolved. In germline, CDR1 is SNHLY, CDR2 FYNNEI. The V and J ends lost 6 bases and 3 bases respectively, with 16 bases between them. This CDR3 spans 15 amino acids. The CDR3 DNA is TGTGCCAGCAGAACGAACAGTGGGTTAACAGATACGCAGTATTTT. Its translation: CASRTNSGLTDTQYF.

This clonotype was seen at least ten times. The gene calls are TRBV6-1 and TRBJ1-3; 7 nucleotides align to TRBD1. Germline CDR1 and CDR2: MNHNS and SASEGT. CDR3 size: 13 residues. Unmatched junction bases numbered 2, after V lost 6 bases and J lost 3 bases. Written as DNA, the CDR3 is TGTGCCAGCAGGAGGACAGGTGGAAACACCATATATTTT. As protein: CASRRTGGNTIYF.

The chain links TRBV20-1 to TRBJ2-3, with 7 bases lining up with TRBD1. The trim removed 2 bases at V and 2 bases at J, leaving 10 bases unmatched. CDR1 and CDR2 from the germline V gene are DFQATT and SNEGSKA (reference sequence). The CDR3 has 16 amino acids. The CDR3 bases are TGCAGTGCTAGAAGGGCAGGGGGTTCTCCCACAGATACGCAGTATTTT. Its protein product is CSARRAGGSPTDTQYF.

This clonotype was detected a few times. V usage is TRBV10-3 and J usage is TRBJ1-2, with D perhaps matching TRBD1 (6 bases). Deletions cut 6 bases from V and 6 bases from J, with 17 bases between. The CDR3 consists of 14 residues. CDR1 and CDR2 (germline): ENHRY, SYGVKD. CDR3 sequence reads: CAISMTGAGDGYTF. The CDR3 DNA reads TGTGCCATCAGCATGACAGGAGCGGGGGATGGCTACACCTTC.

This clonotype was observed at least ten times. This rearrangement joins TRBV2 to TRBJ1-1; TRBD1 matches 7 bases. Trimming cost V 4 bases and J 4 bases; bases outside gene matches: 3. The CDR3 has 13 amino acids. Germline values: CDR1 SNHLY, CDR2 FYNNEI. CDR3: CASSGQGGTEAFF. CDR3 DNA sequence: TGTGCCAGCAGTGGACAGGGAGGCACTGAAGCTTTCTTT. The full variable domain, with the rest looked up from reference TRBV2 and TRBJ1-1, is EPEVTQTPSHQVTQMGQEVILRCVPISNHLYFYWYRQILGQKVEFLVSFYNNEISEKSEIFDDQFSVERPDGSNFTLKIRSTKLEDSAMYFCASSGQGGTEAFFGQGTRLTVV.

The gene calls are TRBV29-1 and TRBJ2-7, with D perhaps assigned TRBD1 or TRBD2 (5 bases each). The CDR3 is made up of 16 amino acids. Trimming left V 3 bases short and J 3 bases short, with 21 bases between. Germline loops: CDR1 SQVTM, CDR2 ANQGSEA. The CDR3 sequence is CSVEDYRGPLGYEQYF. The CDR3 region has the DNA TGCAGCGTTGAGGATTACCGGGGACCATTGGGCTACGAGCAGTACTTC.

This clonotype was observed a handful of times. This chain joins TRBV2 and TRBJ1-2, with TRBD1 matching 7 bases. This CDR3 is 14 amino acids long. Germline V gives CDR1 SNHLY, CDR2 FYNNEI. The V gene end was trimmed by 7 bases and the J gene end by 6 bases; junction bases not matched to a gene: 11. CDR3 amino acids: CASNDRVGHDGYTF. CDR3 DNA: TGTGCCAGCAACGACAGGGTAGGGCATGATGGCTACACCTTC.